This T cell receptor beta chain was obtained from a study of shared clonotypes between healthy human individuals. Overall study: Donors were a couple of women and a few men aged 18 to 49. Study-level findings and limits: The authors expected sequencing depth to affect clonotype sharing among donors.

Positively selected for CCR7, the CD45RO-negative cells used as naive CD8 cells excluded terminally differentiated effector memory CD45RA+ cells. Those who donated were healthy HIV-negative adults, with no recent acute infections or vaccinations reported. Sequencing was at deep level. Measured with immunoSEQ multiplex PCR; TCRdb has only the in-frame clones, and not every one. The data show about 1,800,000 clones, about 95% seen once. Germline V gene sequence: CDR1 MDHEN, CDR2 SYDVKM. The V end was cut by 4 bases, the J end by 3 bases, with 7 bases between. This CDR3 comprises 12 residues. For this clone: Its target is unknown.

This clonotype was sampled from a man aged 18 to 35 in good health. This chain uses TRBV28 with TRBJ2-7; D ambiguous. Material: naive CD8+ T cells sorted from blood. The CDR3 sequence: CASSSPNYEQYF. DNA for the CDR3: TGTGCCAGCAGTTCCCCGAACTACGAGCAGTACTTC.